These 17 T cell receptor beta chains were all obtained from the same sample, sequenced in a study of technical replicates of blood from a handful of donors. Using immunoSEQ multiplex PCR, the repertoire was profiled, and TCRdb retains in-frame clones only, with some absent. Of around 97,000 clones listed, approximately 96% were seen once; the top ten hold less than 0.45%. The sequenced sample was T cells isolated from PBMCs. Every receptor here comes from a human donor in good health.

The chain joins TRBV10-1 to TRBJ2-7, with D possibly TRBD1 on 7 matching bases. Germline lookup yields CDR1 WNHNN and CDR2 SYGVQD (reference sequence). The V end lost 11 bases, the J end lost 12 bases, and 17 bases lay between the germline ends. The CDR3 consists of 10 residues. CDR3 amino acids: CAHRGGRPYF. DNA for the CDR3: TGCGCCCACAGGGGAGGACGACCGTACTTC.

The rearrangement joins TRBV27 to TRBJ2-2; D not resolved. CDR1 is MNHEY and CDR2 is SMNVEV in the germline V gene (reference sequence). The CDR3 is 13 residues long. V was trimmed by 2 bases and J by 3 bases, leaving 4 bases between them. CDR3 bases: TGTGCCAGCAGTTTAGTCGACACCGGGGAGCTGTTTTTT. Protein: CASSLVDTGELFF.

This clone has only one observation. The rearrangement links TRBV11-2 to TRBJ2-7; D is perhaps TRBD1 (5 bases). There are 14 residues in the CDR3. V lost 3 bases, J lost 2 bases, and 11 bases lay in between. Per germline, CDR1 SGHAT and CDR2 FQNNGV. CDR3 sequence reads: CASSFQGITYEQYF. In nucleotides, the CDR3 is TGTGCCAGCAGCTTTCAGGGTATTACCTACGAGCAGTACTTC.

V gene TRBV14 combines with J gene TRBJ1-3; D gene ambiguous. This CDR3 contains 17 residues. The V gene lost 4 bases and the J gene lost 0 bases, with 16 bases spanning the gap. Germline V CDR1 and CDR2: SGHDN, FVKESK. CDR3 in amino acids: CASSLARHSSSGNTIYF. For the CDR3, the DNA is TGTGCCAGCAGCCTCGCCAGGCACTCATCCTCTGGAAACACCATATATTTT. The complete variable domain, with remaining parts taken from reference TRBV14 and TRBJ1-3, reads EAGVTQFPSHSVIEKGQTVTLRCDPISGHDNLYWYRRVMGKEIKFLLHFVKESKQDESGMPNNRFLAERTGGTYSTLKVQPAELEDSGVYFCASSLARHSSSGNTIYFGEGSWLTVV.

The CDR3 loop reads CSGSGPNTGELFF. Here the CDR3 DNA reads TGCAGCGGTAGCGGACCGAACACCGGGGAGCTGTTTTTT. J is TRBJ2-2 and V is TRBV29-1, with D possibly TRBD2 on 6 matching bases. CDR1 SQVTM and CDR2 ANQGSEA come from the germline V gene. CDR3 length: 13 residues. The V gene lost 7 bases and the J gene lost 0 bases, with 9 bases spanning the gap.

A single count supports this clone. The J gene is TRBJ2-1, the V gene TRBV9, with TRBD2 matching over 14 bases. Germline V CDR1 and CDR2: SGDLS, YYNGEE. This CDR3 has 19 amino acids. Trimming removed 1 base from V and 9 bases from J; junction bases left unmatched: 15. The CDR3 sequence: CASSVRSSPGLAGVVEQFF. The DNA of the CDR3 is TGTGCCAGCAGCGTAAGATCCTCCCCGGGACTAGCGGGAGTAGTTGAGCAGTTCTTC.

This clone was observed a single time. The J gene is TRBJ2-5, the V gene TRBV6-5; weak D call: TRBD2 (5 bases). The V gene lost 6 bases and the J gene lost 3 bases, with 17 bases spanning the gap. The CDR3 runs 15 residues. Germline CDR1 is MNHEY and CDR2 is SVGAGI. The CDR3 region is CASRTLGVVEETQYF. The CDR3 DNA reads as TGTGCCAGCAGGACGTTGGGAGTGGTGGAAGAGACCCAGTACTTC.

A note on this clone: Other nucleotide sequences from this sample produce the same CDR3. V and J are TRBV6-5 and TRBJ2-5, with D possibly TRBD1 on 5 matching bases. Germline V gene data show CDR1 as MNHEY and CDR2 as SVGAGI. V was trimmed by 5 bases and J by 5 bases, leaving 6 bases between them. The CDR3 extends over 11 amino acids. The CDR3 coding sequence is TGTGCCAGCAGTAGGGGCGAGACCCAGTACTTC. Translation: CASSRGETQYF.

V gene TRBV5-4 combines with J gene TRBJ2-1; D is uncertain. This CDR3 spans 14 amino acids. Germline CDR1 reads SGHNT; CDR2 reads YYREEE (reference sequence). V was shortened by 3 bases and J by 6 bases, with 13 bases between the two germline ends. The DNA for the CDR3 is TGTGCCAGCAGCTGGCAAAGTACTACCAATGAGCAGTTCTTC. Translated, it gives CASSWQSTTNEQFF.

V usage is TRBV25-1 and J usage is TRBJ2-5; D perhaps matches TRBD1 (6 bases). The CDR3 spans 14 residues. V lost 6 bases to trimming and J lost 1 base, with 12 bases between them. Germline loops: CDR1 MGHDK, CDR2 SYGVNS. CDR3 residues: CASRPRTAQETQYF. The DNA of the CDR3 is TGTGCCAGCAGACCCCGGACAGCCCAAGAGACCCAGTACTTC.

The chain uses TRBV6-6 and TRBJ1-1; 8 nucleotides align to TRBD1. The V gene end was trimmed by 5 bases and the J gene end by 7 bases; junction bases not matched to a gene: 6. Looked up from germline, CDR1 is MNHNY and CDR2 is SVGAGI (reference sequence). The CDR3 extends over 13 amino acids. The CDR3 sequence is CASSITGGNEAFF. The CDR3 DNA reads TGTGCCAGCAGTATAACAGGGGGTAATGAAGCTTTCTTT.

In this sample, this clone turned up once. This sequence joins TRBV4-3 and TRBJ1-1, with 8 bases that match TRBD1. Germline CDR1 LGHNA, CDR2 YSLEER. The V segment lost 1 base and the J segment 5 bases; nucleotides outside the gene matches: 12. The CDR3 runs 17 residues. The CDR3 DNA is TGCGCCAGCAGCCAAGTTTTCGCCGGACAGGGCAATACTGAAGCTTTCTTT. This sequence encodes CASSQVFAGQGNTEAFF.

The chain recombines TRBV7-9 with TRBJ2-1, with unresolved D. CDR1 SEHNR and CDR2 FQNEAQ come from the germline V gene (reference sequence). The CDR3 runs to 15 residues. The V end was cut by 2 bases, the J end by 5 bases, with 13 bases between. In nucleotides, the CDR3 is TGTGCCAGCAGCTTAAGACGGGTCCTTCACAATGAGCAGTTCTTC. Translation: CASSLRRVLHNEQFF.

J is TRBJ1-2 and V is TRBV6-5, with D possibly matching TRBD1 (6 bases). Germline values: CDR1 MNHEY, CDR2 SVGAGI. Trimming left V 2 bases short and J 3 bases short, with 7 bases between. The length of the CDR3 is 13 residues. The CDR3 bases are TGTGCCAGCAGTTACGGGGGCGACTATGGCTACACCTTC. Translating it yields CASSYGGDYGYTF.

The chain's CDR3 is CASRPRGGLGYTF. CDR3 DNA sequence: TGTGCCAGCAGGCCCCGGGGGGGGCTAGGCTACACCTTC. The chain links TRBV28 to TRBJ1-2, with a tentative D call TRBD1 (6 bases). Germline V CDR1 and CDR2: MDHEN, SYDVKM. Trimming removed 6 bases at V and 8 bases at J, with 16 bases between. There are 13 residues in the CDR3.

This chain joins TRBV6-5 and TRBJ2-5; D is perhaps TRBD2 (6 bases). From germline, CDR1 is MNHEY and CDR2 SVGAGI. CDR3 length: 14 amino acids. V was pared by 7 bases and J by 2 bases, with 14 bases between. This CDR3 is CASTFGAGQETQYF. DNA for the CDR3: TGTGCCAGCACTTTCGGGGCGGGGCAAGAGACCCAGTACTTC.

The CDR3 nucleotides read TGTGCCAGCAGTAAGCAAGGTAGCGCGCCAAATGAGCAGTTCTTC. It yields the protein CASSKQGSAPNEQFF. The chain employs TRBV28 and TRBJ2-1; possibly TRBD2 for D (5 bases). The CDR3 contains 15 residues. Trimming shortened V by 5 bases and J by 7 bases, and 18 bases separated the two germline ends. Germline V gene sequence: CDR1 MDHEN, CDR2 SYDVKM.